This T cell receptor (beta chain) was captured by sequencing in a study of shared clonotypes between healthy human individuals. The junction had 9 bases not matched to a gene; V was cut back by 4 bases and J by 5 bases. This CDR3 has 15 residues. Germline V gene data show CDR1 as LNHDA and CDR2 as SQIVND (reference sequence). Every subset had its genomic DNA shared out evenly among several immunoSEQ plates. Some clones are missing from TCRdb's copy, which holds only in-frame ones; the method was immunoSEQ multiplex PCR. The sample lists roughly 510,000 clones; 60% to 80% were seen once. Specimen: PBMCs. This TCR was recovered from a woman aged 35 to 49 in good health. Some clones in this sample may be carry-over from other donors' samples. The rearrangement joins TRBV19 to TRBJ2-7; TRBD1 matches 9 bases. The CDR3 DNA reads as TGTGCCAGTAGTAACAGTTGGACAGGGGTCAACGAGCAGTACTTC. Its translation is CASSNSWTGVNEQYF.